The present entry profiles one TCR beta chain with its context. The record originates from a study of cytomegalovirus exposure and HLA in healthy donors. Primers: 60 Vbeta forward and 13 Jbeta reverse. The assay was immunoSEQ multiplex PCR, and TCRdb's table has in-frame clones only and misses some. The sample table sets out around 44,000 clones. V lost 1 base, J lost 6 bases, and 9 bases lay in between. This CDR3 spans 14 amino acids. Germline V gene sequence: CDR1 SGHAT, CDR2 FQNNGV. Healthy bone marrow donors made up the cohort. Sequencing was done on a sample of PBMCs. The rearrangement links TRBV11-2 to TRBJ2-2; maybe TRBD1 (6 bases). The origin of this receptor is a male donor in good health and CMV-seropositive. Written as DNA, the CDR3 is TGTGCCAGCAGCTTAGTAGGGGGACCCGGGGAGCTGTTTTTT. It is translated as CASSLVGGPGELFF.